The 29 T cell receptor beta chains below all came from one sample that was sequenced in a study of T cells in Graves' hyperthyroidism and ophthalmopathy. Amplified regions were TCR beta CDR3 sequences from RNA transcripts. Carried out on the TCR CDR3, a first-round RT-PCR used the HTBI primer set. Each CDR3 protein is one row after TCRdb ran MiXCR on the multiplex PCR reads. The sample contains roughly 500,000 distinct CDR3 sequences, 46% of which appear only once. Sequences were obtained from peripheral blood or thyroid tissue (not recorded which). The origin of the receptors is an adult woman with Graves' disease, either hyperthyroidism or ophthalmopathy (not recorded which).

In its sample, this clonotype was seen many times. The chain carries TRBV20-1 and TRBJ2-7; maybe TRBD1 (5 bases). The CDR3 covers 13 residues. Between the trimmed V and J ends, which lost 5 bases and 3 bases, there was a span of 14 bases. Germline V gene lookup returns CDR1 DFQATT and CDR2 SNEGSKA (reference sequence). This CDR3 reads CSAHSKTDYEQYF. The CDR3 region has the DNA TGCAGTGCTCACTCGAAGACAGACTACGAGCAGTACTTC.

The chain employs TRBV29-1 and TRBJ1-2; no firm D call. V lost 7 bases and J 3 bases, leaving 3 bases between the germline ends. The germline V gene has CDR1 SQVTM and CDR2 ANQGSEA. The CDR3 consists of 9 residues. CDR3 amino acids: CSGDYGYTF. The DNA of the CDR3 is TGCAGCGGTGACTATGGCTACACCTTC.

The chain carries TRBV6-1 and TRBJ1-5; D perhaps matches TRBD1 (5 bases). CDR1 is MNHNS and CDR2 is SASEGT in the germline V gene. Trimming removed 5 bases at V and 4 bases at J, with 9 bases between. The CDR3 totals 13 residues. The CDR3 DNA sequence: TGTGCCAGCAGTTCCAGGGAAAATCAGCCCCAGCATTTT. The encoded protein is CASSSRENQPQHF.

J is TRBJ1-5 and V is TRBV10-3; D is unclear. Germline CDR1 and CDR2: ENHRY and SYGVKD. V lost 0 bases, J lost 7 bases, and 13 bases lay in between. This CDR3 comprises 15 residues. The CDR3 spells CAISESLAEGQPQHF. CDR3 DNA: TGTGCCATCAGTGAGTCGTTGGCAGAAGGGCAGCCCCAGCATTTT.

The CDR3 loop is CASSQDIGARRAPLHF. CDR3 sequence (DNA): TGTGCCAGCAGCCAAGACATCGGGGCGCGGAGAGCTCCCCTCCACTTT. This rearrangement joins TRBV14 to TRBJ1-6; possibly TRBD1 for D (5 bases). CDR1 is SGHDN, CDR2 FVKESK, per germline. V was shortened by 0 bases and J by 13 bases, with 19 bases between the two germline ends. The CDR3 length is 16 residues.

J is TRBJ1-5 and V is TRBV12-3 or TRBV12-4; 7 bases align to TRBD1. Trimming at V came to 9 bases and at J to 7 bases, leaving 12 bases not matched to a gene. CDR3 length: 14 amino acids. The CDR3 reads CASSMTGSGQPQHF. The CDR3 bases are TGTGCCAGTAGTATGACAGGGTCCGGGCAGCCCCAGCATTTT.

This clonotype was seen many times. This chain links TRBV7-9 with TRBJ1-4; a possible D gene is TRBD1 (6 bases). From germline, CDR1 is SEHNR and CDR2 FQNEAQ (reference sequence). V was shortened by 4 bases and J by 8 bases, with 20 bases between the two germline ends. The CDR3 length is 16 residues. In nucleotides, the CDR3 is TGTGCCAGCAGCTCGATCCGGGATAGTGGGGGCGAAAAACTGTTTTTT. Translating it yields CASSSIRDSGGEKLFF.

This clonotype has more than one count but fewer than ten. The DNA of the CDR3 is TGTGCCATAGGACAGGGACGTAATTCACCCCTCCACTTT. Translated, it gives CAIGQGRNSPLHF. The rearrangement uses TRBV10-3 and TRBJ1-6; 8 positions match TRBD1. This CDR3 comprises 13 residues. Germline V gene lookup returns CDR1 ENHRY and CDR2 SYGVKD. Losses at the gene ends were 9 bases for V and 6 bases for J; bases not matched to a gene: 4.

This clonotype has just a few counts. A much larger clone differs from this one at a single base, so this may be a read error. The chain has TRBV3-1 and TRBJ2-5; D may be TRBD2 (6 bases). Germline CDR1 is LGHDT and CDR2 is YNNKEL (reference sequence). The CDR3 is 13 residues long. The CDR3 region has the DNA TGTGCCAGCAGCCAAGCCAGGAGGGAGACCCGGTACTTC. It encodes CASSQARRETRYF.

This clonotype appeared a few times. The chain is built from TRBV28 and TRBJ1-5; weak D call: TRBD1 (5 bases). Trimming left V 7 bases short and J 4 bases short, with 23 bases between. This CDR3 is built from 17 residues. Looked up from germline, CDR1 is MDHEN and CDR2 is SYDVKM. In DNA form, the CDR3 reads TGTGCCAGCAAAGAGGGGCCAAGGCGACGTAGGAATCAGCCCCAGCATTTT. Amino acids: CASKEGPRRRRNQPQHF.

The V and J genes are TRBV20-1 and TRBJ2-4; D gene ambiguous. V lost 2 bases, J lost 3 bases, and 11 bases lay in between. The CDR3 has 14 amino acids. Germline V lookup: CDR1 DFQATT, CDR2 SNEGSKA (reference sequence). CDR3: CSARYGRFKNIQYF. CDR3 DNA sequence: TGCAGTGCTAGATACGGGCGGTTCAAAAACATTCAGTACTTC.

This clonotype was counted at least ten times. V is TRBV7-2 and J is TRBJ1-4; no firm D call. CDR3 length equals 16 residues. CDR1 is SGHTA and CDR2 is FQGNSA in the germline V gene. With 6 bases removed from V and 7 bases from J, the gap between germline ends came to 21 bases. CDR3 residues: CASSRGRRGISEKLFF. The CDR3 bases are TGTGCCAGCAGTCGCGGGCGTCGGGGAATCTCTGAAAAACTGTTTTTT.

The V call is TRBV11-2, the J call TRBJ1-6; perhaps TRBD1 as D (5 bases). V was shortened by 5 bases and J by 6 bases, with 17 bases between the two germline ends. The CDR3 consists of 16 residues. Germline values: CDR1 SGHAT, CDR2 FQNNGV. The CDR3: CASSRRGGELNSPLHF. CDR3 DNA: TGTGCCAGCAGCCGACGGGGGGGTGAGCTTAATTCACCCCTCCACTTT.

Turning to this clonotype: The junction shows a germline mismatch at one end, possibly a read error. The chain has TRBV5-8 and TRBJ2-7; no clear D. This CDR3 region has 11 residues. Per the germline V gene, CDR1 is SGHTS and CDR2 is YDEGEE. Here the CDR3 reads CASSFYRARHF. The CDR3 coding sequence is TGTGCCAGCAGCTTTTATAGGGCCCGGCACTTC.

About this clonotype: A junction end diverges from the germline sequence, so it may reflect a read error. The CDR3 loop is CANSSGQGGGYTF. Written as DNA, the CDR3 is TGCGCCAACAGCTCAGGACAGGGAGGCGGCTACACCTTC. V gene TRBV5-1 combines with J gene TRBJ1-2; 8 bases map to TRBD1. Germline-derived CDR1 and CDR2 are SGHRS and YFSETQ. The CDR3 totals 13 residues.

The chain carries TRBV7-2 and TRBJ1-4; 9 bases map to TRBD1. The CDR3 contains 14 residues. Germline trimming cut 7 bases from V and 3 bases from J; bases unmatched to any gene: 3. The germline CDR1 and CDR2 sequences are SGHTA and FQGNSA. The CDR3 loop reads CASTGTGSNEKLFF. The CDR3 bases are TGTGCCAGCACCGGGACAGGGTCTAATGAAAAACTGTTTTTT.

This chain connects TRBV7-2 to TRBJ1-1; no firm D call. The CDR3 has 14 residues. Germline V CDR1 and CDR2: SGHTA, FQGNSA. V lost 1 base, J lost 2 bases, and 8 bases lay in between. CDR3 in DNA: TGTGCCAGCAGCTTAGTGCCGGGAAACACTGAAGCTTTCTTT. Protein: CASSLVPGNTEAFF.

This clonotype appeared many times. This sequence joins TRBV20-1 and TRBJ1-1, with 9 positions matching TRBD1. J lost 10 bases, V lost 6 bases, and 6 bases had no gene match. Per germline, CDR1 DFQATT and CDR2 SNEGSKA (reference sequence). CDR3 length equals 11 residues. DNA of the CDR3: TGCAGTGCCAGGGACAGGGACGCAGCTTTCTTT. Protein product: CSARDRDAAFF.

CDR3 bases: TGCAGCAGCTCCGGGACTAGCGGGGTAGCCGGGGAGCTGTTTTTT. It encodes CSSSGTSGVAGELFF. The chain uses TRBV29-1 and TRBJ2-2; 13 bases are a match to TRBD2. V lost 8 bases and J lost 6; bases outside the gene matches: 9. The germline gives CDR1 SQVTM, CDR2 ANQGSEA. This CDR3 contains 15 residues.

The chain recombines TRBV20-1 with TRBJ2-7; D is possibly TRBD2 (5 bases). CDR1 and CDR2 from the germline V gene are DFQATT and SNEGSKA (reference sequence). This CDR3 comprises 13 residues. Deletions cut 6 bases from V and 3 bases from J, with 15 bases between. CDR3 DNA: TGCAGTGCCTCGGCGAGGGCCCTCTACGAGCAGTACTTC. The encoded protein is CSASARALYEQYF.

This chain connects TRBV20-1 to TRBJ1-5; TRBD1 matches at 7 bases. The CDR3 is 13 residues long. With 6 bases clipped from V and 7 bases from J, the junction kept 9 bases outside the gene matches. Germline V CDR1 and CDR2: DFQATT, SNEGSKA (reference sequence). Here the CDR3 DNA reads TGCAGTGCCGTTGGGACAGATAAACAGCCCCAGCATTTT. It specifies CSAVGTDKQPQHF.

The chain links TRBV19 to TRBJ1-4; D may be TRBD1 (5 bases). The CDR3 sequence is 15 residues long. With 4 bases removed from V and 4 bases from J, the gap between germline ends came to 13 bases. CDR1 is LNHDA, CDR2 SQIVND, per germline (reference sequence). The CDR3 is CASSTQGAGNEKLFF. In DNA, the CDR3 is TGTGCCAGTAGTACTCAGGGAGCGGGTAATGAAAAACTGTTTTTT.

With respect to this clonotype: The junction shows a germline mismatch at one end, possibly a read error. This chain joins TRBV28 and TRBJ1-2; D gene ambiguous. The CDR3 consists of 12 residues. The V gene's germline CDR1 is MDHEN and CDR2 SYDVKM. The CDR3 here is CASSLGVYGHTF. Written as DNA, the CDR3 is TGTGCCAGCAGTTTAGGAGTCTATGGCCACACCTTC.

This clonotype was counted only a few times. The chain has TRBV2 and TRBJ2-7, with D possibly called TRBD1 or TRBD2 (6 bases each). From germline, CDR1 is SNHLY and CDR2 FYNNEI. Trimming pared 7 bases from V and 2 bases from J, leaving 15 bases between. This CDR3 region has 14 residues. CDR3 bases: TGTGCCAGCACGGGGGCAGGGGAAGCCTACGAGCAGTACTTC. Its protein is CASTGAGEAYEQYF.

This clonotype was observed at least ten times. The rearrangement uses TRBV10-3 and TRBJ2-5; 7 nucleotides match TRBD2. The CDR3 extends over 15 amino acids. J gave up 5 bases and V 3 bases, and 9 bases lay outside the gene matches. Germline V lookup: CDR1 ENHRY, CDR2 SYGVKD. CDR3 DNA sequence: TGTGCCATCAGTGATGGCGGGAGAGCGGGTGAGACCCAGTACTTC. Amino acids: CAISDGGRAGETQYF.

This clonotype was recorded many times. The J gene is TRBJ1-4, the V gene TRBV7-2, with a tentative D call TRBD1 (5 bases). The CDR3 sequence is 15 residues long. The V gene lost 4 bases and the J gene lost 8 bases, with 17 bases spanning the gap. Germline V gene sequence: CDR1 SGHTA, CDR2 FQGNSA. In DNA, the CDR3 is TGTGCCAGCAGCTCCGGGACCTCCGGCTGGGAAAAACTGTTTTTT. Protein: CASSSGTSGWEKLFF.

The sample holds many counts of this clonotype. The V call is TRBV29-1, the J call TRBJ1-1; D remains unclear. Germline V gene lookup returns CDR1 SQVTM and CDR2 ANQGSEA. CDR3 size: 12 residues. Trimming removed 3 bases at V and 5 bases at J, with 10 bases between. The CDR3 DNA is TGCAGCGTTGATCCGGGTTGGACTGAAGCTTTCTTT. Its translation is CSVDPGWTEAFF.

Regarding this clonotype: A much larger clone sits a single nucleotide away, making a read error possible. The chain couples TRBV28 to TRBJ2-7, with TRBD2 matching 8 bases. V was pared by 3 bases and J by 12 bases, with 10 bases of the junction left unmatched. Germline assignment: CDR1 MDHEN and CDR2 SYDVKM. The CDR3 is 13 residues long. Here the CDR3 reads CASSLGPAGVLYF. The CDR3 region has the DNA TGTGCCAGCAGTTTGGGACCAGCGGGAGTCCTGTACTTC. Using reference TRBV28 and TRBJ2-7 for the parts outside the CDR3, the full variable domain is DVKVTQSSRYLVKRTGEKVFLECVQDMDHENMFWYRQDPGLGLRLIYFSYDVKMKEKGDIPEGYSVSREKKERFSLILESASTNQTSMYLCASSLGPAGVLYFGPGTRLTVT.

The CDR3, as DNA: TGTGCCAGCAGTTTATGGGCGGGAGGAACAGATACGCAGTATTTT. It is translated as CASSLWAGGTDTQYF. The chain recombines TRBV12-3 or TRBV12-4 with TRBJ2-3; 8 nucleotides align to TRBD2. V dropped 2 bases and J dropped 3; count of bases not matched to a gene: 4. CDR3 length: 15 amino acids.